This T cell receptor beta chain was captured by sequencing in a study of blood T cell repertoires in COVID-19. Clones were sequenced by immunoSEQ multiplex PCR, and TCRdb holds only the in-frame ones, with some missing. Of tens of thousands of clones detected, approximately 80% appear once; the ten largest clones hold 15% to 20%. The germline CDR1 and CDR2 sequences are SGHVS and FNYEAQ. J gave up 4 bases and V 1 base, and 5 bases lay outside the gene matches. The CDR3 is 15 amino acids. This receptor was taken from a woman aged 55-69 years with acute or convalescent COVID-19. The chain carries TRBV7-6 and TRBJ2-5; 8 bases fit TRBD1. Sequencing was carried out using peripheral blood. CDR3 nucleotides: TGTGCCAGCAGCTTAGATCAGGGGGCCTCAGAGACCCAGTACTTC. This gives the protein CASSLDQGASETQYF.